This passage covers 8 T cell receptor beta chains from one sample sequenced in a study of blood T cell repertoires in COVID-19. Data came from immunoSEQ multiplex PCR; TCRdb stores just in-frame clones and leaves some out. Seen here are 250,000 to 300,000 clones, around 90% observed once, and the top ten hold approximately 2.2%. Sequencing was performed on peripheral blood. The origin of the receptors is a man aged 50-60 years with acute or convalescent COVID-19.

This clone was seen only once. The chain joins TRBV9 to TRBJ1-2; maybe TRBD1 (5 bases). Germline CDR1 SGDLS, CDR2 YYNGEE. There are 16 residues in the CDR3. V dropped 3 bases and J dropped 2 bases, with 17 bases sitting between them. The CDR3 here is CASSGGPLRVNYGYTF. The CDR3, as DNA: TGTGCCAGCAGCGGGGGCCCTCTCAGGGTGAACTATGGCTACACCTTC.

This clone was recorded a few times. This chain connects TRBV9 to TRBJ1-2; TRBD1 aligns across 10 bases. CDR3 length: 14 residues. With 3 bases clipped from V and 8 bases from J, the junction kept 7 bases outside the gene matches. Germline loops: CDR1 SGDLS, CDR2 YYNGEE. This CDR3 reads CASSAGQGIPGYTF. The CDR3 DNA is TGTGCCAGCAGCGCGGGACAGGGGATCCCGGGCTACACCTTC.

The chain recombines TRBV7-8 with TRBJ1-3; D is unresolved. In germline, CDR1 is SGHVS, CDR2 FQNEAQ. Trimming left V 5 bases short and J 2 bases short, with 13 bases between. The CDR3 has 15 residues. The CDR3 loop reads CASSPVGRAGNTIYF. CDR3 in DNA: TGTGCCAGCAGCCCAGTGGGGAGGGCTGGAAACACCATATATTTT.

This clone was recorded once. The V and J genes are TRBV29-1 and TRBJ2-3, with a possible D match to TRBD1 (5 bases). Germline-derived CDR1 and CDR2 are SQVTM and ANQGSEA. The CDR3 is 13 residues long. The V and J ends lost 1 base and 4 bases respectively, with 9 bases between them. DNA of the CDR3: TGCAGCGTTGAAGCCCCAGGGTCAGATACGCAGTATTTT. Translated, it gives CSVEAPGSDTQYF.

The chain combines TRBV11-2 with TRBJ2-7; 7 nucleotides line up with TRBD1. V was clipped by 5 bases and J by 6 bases; unmatched bases: 7. The CDR3 is made up of 13 amino acids. Germline-derived CDR1 and CDR2 are SGHAT and FQNNGV. CDR3 in amino acids: CASSPGQISEQYF. The DNA for the CDR3 is TGTGCCAGCAGCCCGGGACAGATAAGCGAGCAGTACTTC.

The chain couples TRBV2 to TRBJ1-5, with no clear D. CDR3 length: 12 amino acids. The V gene lost 5 bases and the J gene lost 4 bases, with 6 bases spanning the gap. Germline-derived CDR1 and CDR2 are SNHLY and FYNNEI. CDR3 sequence: CASSPGNQPQHF. The DNA for the CDR3 is TGTGCCAGCAGTCCGGGGAATCAGCCCCAGCATTTT.

The chain joins TRBV25-1 to TRBJ1-2; D is ambiguous. Germline V gene lookup returns CDR1 MGHDK and CDR2 SYGVNS. CDR3 length: 14 amino acids. Trimming took 3 bases from V and 2 from J, leaving 10 bases between them. The CDR3 region has the DNA TGTGCCAGCAGTGAGAGGGCGGAAAACTATGGCTACACCTTC. Translating gives CASSERAENYGYTF.

The chain has TRBV5-4 and TRBJ1-6; tentative D call: TRBD1 (5 bases). This CDR3 has 14 amino acids. Germline V gives CDR1 SGHNT, CDR2 YYREEE (reference sequence). Trimming removed 0 bases from V and 10 bases from J, with 11 bases in between. The CDR3 sequence: CASSLGGLGSPLHF. The CDR3, as DNA: TGTGCCAGCAGCTTGGGGGGCCTAGGGTCACCCCTCCACTTT.